This T cell receptor beta chain was recovered during a study of blood T cell repertoires in COVID-19. For the study at large: Some COVID-19 samples were acute and others convalescent; all came from the United States, Italy and Spain. Sample material is recorded as cDNA or gDNA derived from T cells, B-cell-depleted T cells, or PBMCs.

Unmatched junction bases numbered 7, after V lost 6 bases and J lost 6 bases. The CDR3 runs 15 residues. Looked up from germline, CDR1 is MNHEY and CDR2 is SMNVEV (reference sequence). In the authors' workflow: Reference gene primer amplification gave estimated nucleated cell counts. Measured with immunoSEQ multiplex PCR; TCRdb has only the in-frame clones, and not every one. V, J and clone size were drawn from that table, and D and trimming were deduced from the DNA. The table has 45,000 to 65,000 clones, approximately 89% seen once. The receptor's source is a man aged 55 to 69 with active COVID-19. V and J are TRBV27 and TRBJ2-3; 12 bases align to TRBD2. Source material: peripheral blood. The chain's CDR3 is CASSRTSGTWDTQYF. As DNA, the CDR3 is TGTGCCAGCAGCAGGACTAGCGGGACGTGGGATACGCAGTATTTT.